Listed below are T cell receptor beta chains from one sample, sequenced in a study of CD8 T cells in ankylosing spondylitis. MiXCR was run by TCRdb on the 5' RACE reads, yielding one entry per CDR3 protein. Altogether about 240,000 distinct CDR3 sequences are present, 8% to 9.5% being singletons, with the ten largest covering approximately 6.3%. Sequenced: blood, either unsorted or a sorted T cell fraction (not recorded which). Receptors were obtained from a male donor with ankylosing spondylitis or in good health (not recorded which). Each CDR3 is given with its conserved first and last residue. The order of the fields is V gene, clone size, J gene, D gene, CDR3 protein, CDR3 DNA. A D gene is named only where the DNA matches it firmly. Rows give clone size only sometimes, using once, few, many, or a class for an expanded clone.

TRBV20-1,many,TRBJ2-2,.,CSASSGSSSGELFF,TGCAGTGCTAGCTCCGGCAGCTCATCCGGGGAGCTGTTTTTT
TRBV12-3/TRBV12-4,many,TRBJ1-4,.,CASSFGAGGRVEKLFF,TGTGCCAGCAGTTTCGGTGCGGGGGGCCGGGTTGAAAAACTGTTTTTT
TRBV27,few,TRBJ1-6,.,CASSPLNSPLHF,TGTGCCAGCAGTCCCCTCAATTCACCCCTCCACTTT
TRBV5-1,many,TRBJ2-5,.,CASSYMMDVQETQYF,TGCGCCAGCAGCTATATGATGGACGTCCAAGAGACCCAGTACTTC
TRBV7-2,many,TRBJ2-7,.,CASSGRAYTYEQYF,TGTGCCAGCAGCGGCCGGGCGTATACCTACGAGCAGTACTTC
TRBV9,many,TRBJ1-6,TRBD1,CASSSRDRGSPLHF,TGTGCCAGCAGCAGCCGGGACAGGGGATCACCCCTCCACTTT
TRBV12-3/TRBV12-4,many,TRBJ2-7,.,CASSRRSYEQYF,TGTGCCAGCTCACGGCGGTCCTACGAGCAGTACTTC
TRBV9,.,TRBJ2-5,TRBD2,CASSETSAGETQYF,TGTGCCAGCAGCGAAACTAGCGCCGGAGAGACCCAGTACTTC
TRBV28,many,TRBJ2-1,TRBD1,CASSSRTGGSYNEQFF,TGTGCCAGCAGTTCCCGGACAGGGGGCTCCTACAATGAGCAGTTCTTC
TRBV12-3/TRBV12-4,many,TRBJ2-7,TRBD1,CASSLSVLAGTGNYEQYF,TGTGCCAGCAGTCTATCCGTCCTCGCCGGGACAGGGAACTACGAGCAGTACTTC
TRBV29-1,many,TRBJ2-4,.,CSVIPGGSKNIQYF,TGCAGCGTAATACCAGGGGGGTCCAAAAACATTCAGTACTTC
TRBV19,many,TRBJ2-3,.,CASSRNSITDTQYF,TGTGCCAGTAGTCGGAACAGTATCACAGATACGCAGTATTTT
TRBV6-1,many,TRBJ2-3,TRBD1,CASRNRDRGRPGTDTQYF,TGTGCCAGCAGGAACCGGGACAGGGGGCGCCCCGGGACAGATACGCAGTATTTT
TRBV7-9,few,TRBJ1-5,.,CASSSGLGNQPQHF,TGTGCCAGCAGCTCGGGCCTTGGCAATCAGCCCCAGCATTTT
TRBV14,many,TRBJ1-2,.,CASSQVGIGGYTF,TGTGCCAGCAGCCAAGTAGGGATAGGCGGCTACACCTTC
TRBV18,.,TRBJ2-7,.,CASSPSANSYEQYF,TGTGCCAGCTCACCATCAGCAAACTCCTACGAGCAGTACTTC
TRBV7-8,many,TRBJ2-2,.,CASSLKFRGNTGELFF,TGTGCCAGCAGCTTAAAGTTCAGGGGGAACACCGGGGAGCTGTTTTTT
TRBV14,many,TRBJ2-3,.,CASSQDLSTDTQYF,TGTGCCAGCAGCCAAGACCTTAGCACAGATACGCAGTATTTT
TRBV11-2,many,TRBJ2-2,TRBD1,CASSKWALQGARTGELFF,TGTGCCAGCAGCAAGTGGGCCCTACAGGGGGCGCGGACCGGGGAGCTGTTTTTT
TRBV27,.,TRBJ2-7,TRBD2,CASTFSGGSSYEQYF,TGTGCCAGCACCTTTAGCGGGGGGAGCTCCTACGAGCAGTACTTC
TRBV24-1,many,TRBJ2-1,TRBD1,CATSEDRGQEQFF,TGTGCCACCAGTGAGGACAGGGGTCAGGAGCAGTTCTTC
TRBV20-1,many,TRBJ1-1,.,CSARGDPNTEAFF,TGCAGTGCTAGGGGGGACCCGAACACTGAAGCTTTCTTT
TRBV4-1,many,TRBJ2-2,.,CASSQPRGRSNTGELFF,TGCGCCAGCAGCCAACCCCGGGGGAGGTCGAACACCGGGGAGCTGTTTTTT
TRBV5-1,many,TRBJ2-3,TRBD2,CASASGGSTDTQYF,TGCGCCAGCGCCTCCGGGGGGAGCACAGATACGCAGTATTTT
TRBV5-1,many,TRBJ2-7,.,CASSFTVSYEQYF,TGCGCCAGCAGCTTTACAGTTTCCTACGAGCAGTACTTC
TRBV20-1,many,TRBJ1-2,.,CSAEGGGFQSGYTF,TGCAGTGCCGAGGGAGGAGGCTTCCAATCTGGCTACACCTTC
TRBV27,many,TRBJ2-1,.,CASSVTGTLGLQNEQFF,TGTGCCAGCAGTGTCACCGGGACACTAGGGCTACAGAATGAGCAGTTCTTC
TRBV20-1,many,TRBJ2-7,.,CSATEHYEQYF,TGCAGTGCTACCGAACATTACGAGCAGTACTTC
TRBV2,many,TRBJ1-5,TRBD1,CASSSTGGSNQPQHF,TGTGCCAGCAGTTCAACAGGGGGGAGCAATCAGCCCCAGCATTTT
TRBV20-1,many,TRBJ2-7,TRBD2,CSAGRVSSYEQYF,TGCAGTGCCGGGAGGGTCAGCTCCTACGAGCAGTACTTC
TRBV12-3/TRBV12-4,.,TRBJ2-2,TRBD1,CASSFPTGYGELFF,TGTGCCAGCAGTTTCCCGACAGGGTACGGGGAGCTGTTTTTT
TRBV5-1,many,TRBJ2-1,TRBD2,CASSPSAGGPRNEQFF,TGCGCCAGCAGCCCTTCAGCGGGGGGGCCGAGGAATGAGCAGTTCTTC
TRBV12-3/TRBV12-4,many,TRBJ2-1,TRBD2,CASSPSPPPSGSWDEQFF,TGTGCCAGCAGTCCTAGTCCCCCCCCGAGCGGGAGTTGGGATGAGCAGTTCTTC
TRBV4-1,.,TRBJ1-2,.,CASVQGVGNYGYTF,TGCGCCAGCGTACAAGGGGTCGGGAACTATGGCTACACCTTC
TRBV25-1,many,TRBJ1-2,TRBD1,CASSEYYSGGGYGYTF,TGTGCCAGCAGTGAATATTACTCAGGGGGCGGCTATGGCTACACCTTC
TRBV15,many,TRBJ2-3,TRBD2,CATSAWEGLSTDTQYF,TGTGCCACCAGCGCTTGGGAGGGGCTAAGCACAGATACGCAGTATTTT
TRBV20-1,many,TRBJ2-6,.,CSARDTRSGANVLTF,TGCAGTGCGAGGGACACCCGCTCTGGGGCCAACGTCCTGACTTTC
TRBV12-3/TRBV12-4,many,TRBJ1-3,.,CARGRGRRGNTIYF,TGTGCCAGAGGACGGGGCCGTCGTGGAAACACCATATATTTT
TRBV7-9,few,TRBJ1-1,.,CASSILGTEAFF,TGTGCCAGCTCTATTCTTGGCACTGAAGCTTTCTTT
TRBV27,many,TRBJ2-2,TRBD2,CASSPTGTSGATGELFF,TGTGCCAGCAGTCCCACCGGGACTAGCGGGGCCACCGGGGAGCTGTTTTTT
TRBV3-1,many,TRBJ1-1,.,CASSQDGRAGTEAFF,TGTGCCAGCAGCCAAGACGGCAGGGCGGGCACTGAAGCTTTCTTT